A single sample is the source of the 20 T cell receptor beta chains below, sequenced in a study of blood T cell repertoires in COVID-19. Profiled with immunoSEQ multiplex PCR; TCRdb holds only in-frame clones, not every one. This table holds 150,000 to 200,000 clones, approximately 83% found once. The sample was peripheral blood. The receptors were gathered from a human donor with active or convalescent COVID-19. The donor label of this sample is uncertain.

The chain links TRBV11-3 to TRBJ2-1, with 8 bases fitting TRBD1. Germline V gene lookup returns CDR1 SGHNT and CDR2 YENEEA. V gave up 5 bases and J gave up 5 bases; unmatched junction bases: 5. CDR3 size: 14 residues. CDR3 sequence reads: CASSAKDRDNEQFF. Written as DNA, the CDR3 is TGTGCCAGCAGCGCCAAGGACAGGGACAATGAGCAGTTCTTC. Variable domain in full (rest from reference TRBV11-3 and TRBJ2-1): EAGVVQSPRYKIIEKKQPVAFWCNPISGHNTLYWYLQNLGQGPELLIRYENEEAVDDSQLPKDRFSAERLKGVDSTLKIQPAELGDSAVYLCASSAKDRDNEQFFGPGTRLTVL.

This clone was picked up a small number of times. The V call is TRBV5-1, the J call TRBJ2-1; 9 positions agree with TRBD2. CDR1 is SGHRS and CDR2 is YFSETQ in the germline V gene. The CDR3 is made up of 18 amino acids. The V segment lost 2 bases and the J segment 6 bases; nucleotides outside the gene matches: 15. CDR3 in DNA: TGCGCCAGCAGCTTCGAAGCGGGTAGCGGGAGTTTAGGCAATGAGCAGTTCTTC. Its translation: CASSFEAGSGSLGNEQFF.

The gene calls are TRBV9 and TRBJ2-3, with 8 bases fitting TRBD2. This CDR3 region has 18 residues. Germline V CDR1 and CDR2: SGDLS, YYNGEE. Losses at the gene ends were 0 bases for V and 5 bases for J; bases not matched to a gene: 14. The CDR3, as DNA: TGTGCCAGCAGCGTAGCTACACTGGGGGCGGGAGGAGGAGATACGCAGTATTTT. Residues: CASSVATLGAGGGDTQYF. The complete variable domain, with remaining parts taken from reference TRBV9 and TRBJ2-3, reads DSGVTQTPKHLITATGQRVTLRCSPRSGDLSVYWYQQSLDQGLQFLIQYYNGEERAKGNILERFSAQQFPDLHSELNLSSLELGDSALYFCASSVATLGAGGGDTQYFGPGTRLTVL.

The CDR3, as DNA: TGTGCCAGCAGTTCGGGGGATAATGAAAAACTGTTTTTT. This encodes CASSSGDNEKLFF. The rearrangement joins TRBV28 to TRBJ1-4, with D tentatively TRBD1 (5 bases). Trimming stripped 4 bases from V and 4 bases from J, with 7 bases between. The CDR3 runs to 13 residues. Germline CDR1 is MDHEN and CDR2 is SYDVKM.

The chain couples TRBV11-3 to TRBJ1-2, with 9 bases fitting TRBD1. The length of the CDR3 is 18 residues. With V trimmed by 9 bases and J by 2 bases, 19 bases remained unmatched. The germline V gene has CDR1 SGHNT and CDR2 YENEEA. The CDR3 bases are TGTGCCAGTTCTGGGGGACAGGGTGAGTCTACGAGAAACTATGGCTACACCTTC. This codes for CASSGGQGESTRNYGYTF.

This chain links TRBV15 with TRBJ1-2; TRBD1 matches 7 bases. J lost 8 bases, V lost 0 bases, and 9 bases had no gene match. The CDR3 sequence is 15 residues long. Looked up from germline, CDR1 is LNHNV and CDR2 is YYDKDF (reference sequence). Here the CDR3 DNA reads TGTGCCACCAGCAGAGATGGACAGGTGCTCCCGGGCTACACCTTC. Translation: CATSRDGQVLPGYTF.

The chain links TRBV18 to TRBJ1-1; D is ambiguous. Germline V gives CDR1 KGHSH, CDR2 LQKENI. V lost 8 bases to trimming and J lost 2 bases, with 12 bases between them. The CDR3 runs 13 residues. In DNA form, the CDR3 reads TGTGCCAGCAGCGGACCCGGAAACACTGAAGCTTTCTTT. It is translated as CASSGPGNTEAFF.

V usage is TRBV7-6 and J usage is TRBJ2-1; tentatively, D is TRBD2 (7 bases). Germline CDR1 is SGHVS and CDR2 is FNYEAQ. V was clipped by 4 bases and J by 6 bases, with 28 bases between them. The CDR3 is 19 residues long. The chain's CDR3 is CASSYPDGDLGGGGNEQFF. DNA for the CDR3: TGTGCCAGCAGCTACCCGGACGGCGATCTGGGGGGAGGGGGCAATGAGCAGTTCTTC.

The chain uses TRBV4-1 and TRBJ2-7, with D possibly TRBD2 on 6 matching bases. Germline CDR1 reads MGHRA; CDR2 reads YSYEKL. There are 14 residues in the CDR3. Trimming removed 1 base at V and 1 base at J, with 8 bases between. This CDR3 is CASSQGEVSYEQYF. The CDR3 region has the DNA TGCGCCAGCAGCCAAGGGGAGGTGTCCTACGAGCAGTACTTC.

The chain employs TRBV5-1 and TRBJ1-1, with 7 bases fitting TRBD1. After removal of 5 bases from V and 3 bases from J, the junction contained 7 bases not matched to a gene. The V gene's germline CDR1 is SGHRS and CDR2 YFSETQ. The CDR3 extends over 14 amino acids. CDR3 nucleotides: TGCGCCAGCAGTGGACAGGAGGATCACACTGAAGCTTTCTTT. It encodes CASSGQEDHTEAFF.

This chain connects TRBV7-2 to TRBJ2-5; TRBD2 matches 10 bases. After removal of 1 base from V and 5 bases from J, the junction contained 4 bases not matched to a gene. The germline V gene encodes CDR1 SGHTA and CDR2 FQGNSA. The CDR3 sequence is 15 residues long. Written as DNA, the CDR3 is TGTGCCAGCAGCTTAGAAGGAGCGGGGGGGGAGACCCAGTACTTC. This codes for CASSLEGAGGETQYF.

This chain connects TRBV5-1 to TRBJ2-7, with 13 bases matching TRBD2. With 4 bases clipped from V and 5 bases from J, the junction kept 6 bases outside the gene matches. The CDR3 sequence is 15 residues long. Germline-derived CDR1 and CDR2 are SGHRS and YFSETQ. The CDR3 loop is CASSARGLAGDEQYF. CDR3 coding DNA: TGCGCCAGCAGCGCACGCGGACTAGCGGGAGACGAGCAGTACTTC. Combining the CDR3 with reference TRBV5-1 and TRBJ2-7 gives the whole variable domain KAGVTQTPRYLIKTRGQQVTLSCSPISGHRSVSWYQQTPGQGLQFLFEYFSETQRNKGNFPGRFSGRQFSNSRSEMNVSTLELGDSALYLCASSARGLAGDEQYFGPGTRLTVT.

CDR3 region: CASSSREGSYNSPLHF. In DNA, the CDR3 is TGCGCCAGCAGCTCCAGGGAAGGGTCCTATAATTCACCCCTCCACTTT. This rearrangement joins TRBV5-1 to TRBJ1-6; the D gene is possibly TRBD1 (5 bases). Germline lookup yields CDR1 SGHRS and CDR2 YFSETQ. The CDR3 extends over 16 amino acids. V was cut by 3 bases and J by 1 base, with 11 bases left in between. The full variable domain, its missing parts supplied by reference TRBV5-1 and TRBJ1-6, is KAGVTQTPRYLIKTRGQQVTLSCSPISGHRSVSWYQQTPGQGLQFLFEYFSETQRNKGNFPGRFSGRQFSNSRSEMNVSTLELGDSALYLCASSSREGSYNSPLHFGNGTRLTVT.

This sequence joins TRBV6-1 and TRBJ2-7; D is perhaps TRBD2 (6 bases). V was shortened by 3 bases and J by 5 bases, with 11 bases between the two germline ends. The germline V gene encodes CDR1 MNHNS and CDR2 SASEGT. The CDR3 runs 13 residues. CDR3 loop: CASSDGDSHEQYF. The CDR3 DNA sequence: TGTGCCAGCAGTGACGGGGACTCTCACGAGCAGTACTTC.

Remarks on this clone: Other DNA sequences within the sample encode an identical CDR3. The chain combines TRBV5-4 with TRBJ2-7; 11 nucleotides agree with TRBD1. The CDR3 has 14 amino acids. Trimming took 4 bases from V and 2 from J; bases not matched to a gene: 2. Germline values: CDR1 SGHNT, CDR2 YYREEE (reference sequence). The CDR3 spells CASSPDRGPYEQYF. The DNA for the CDR3 is TGTGCCAGCAGCCCGGACAGGGGGCCCTACGAGCAGTACTTC.

In DNA form, the CDR3 reads TGTGCCAGCAGCTTTGAGGGTGGAAAACTGTTTTTT. This codes for CASSFEGGKLFF. The chain couples TRBV9 to TRBJ1-4; D is undetermined. The V gene lost 4 bases and the J gene lost 10 bases, with 11 bases spanning the gap. This CDR3 is built from 12 residues. The V gene's germline CDR1 is SGDLS and CDR2 YYNGEE. The full variable domain, with the rest looked up from reference TRBV9 and TRBJ1-4, is DSGVTQTPKHLITATGQRVTLRCSPRSGDLSVYWYQQSLDQGLQFLIQYYNGEERAKGNILERFSAQQFPDLHSELNLSSLELGDSALYFCASSFEGGKLFFGSGTQLSVL.

V gene TRBV6-5 combines with J gene TRBJ2-7; TRBD2 might be the D (6 bases). V dropped 0 bases and J dropped 4 bases, with 13 bases sitting between them. This CDR3 comprises 15 residues. Germline CDR1 reads MNHEY; CDR2 reads SVGAGI. In DNA, the CDR3 is TGTGCCAGCAGTTACTCCAGCGGGCCAGCTTACGAGCAGTACTTC. Translated: CASSYSSGPAYEQYF.

The chain links TRBV5-1 to TRBJ1-4; possible D gene TRBD1, 6 bases. The germline V and J ends were trimmed by 0 bases and 8 bases, with 11 bases remaining between them. This CDR3 has 14 residues. The germline gives CDR1 SGHRS, CDR2 YFSETQ. This CDR3 reads CASSLGQGREKLFF. In DNA, the CDR3 is TGCGCCAGCAGCTTGGGGCAGGGGCGGGAAAAACTGTTTTTT.

The chain links TRBV11-2 to TRBJ2-3; D possibly corresponds to TRBD2 (6 bases). The CDR3 is 19 residues long. From germline, CDR1 is SGHAT and CDR2 FQNNGV. The ends were cut back, 4 bases at V and 5 bases at J, with 28 bases in the middle. The CDR3 spells CASSSFSPKLWGRKDTQYF. The CDR3 DNA follows: TGTGCCAGCAGCTCATTTAGTCCTAAACTTTGGGGGAGGAAAGATACGCAGTATTTT.

The sample holds a few counts of this clone. The rearrangement links TRBV30 to TRBJ2-1; 10 bases map to TRBD2. Germline V gives CDR1 GTSNPN, CDR2 SVGIG (reference sequence). The CDR3 has 12 residues. The CDR3 protein is CGAGGGYNEQFF. In DNA, the CDR3 is TGTGGAGCGGGAGGGGGGTACAATGAGCAGTTCTTC. The full variable domain, rest sourced from reference TRBV30 and TRBJ2-1, is SQTIHQWPATLVQPVGSPLSLECTVEGTSNPNLYWYRQAAGRGLQLLFYSVGIGQISSEVPQNLSASRPQDRQFILSSKKLLLSDSGFYLCGAGGGYNEQFFGPGTRLTVL.